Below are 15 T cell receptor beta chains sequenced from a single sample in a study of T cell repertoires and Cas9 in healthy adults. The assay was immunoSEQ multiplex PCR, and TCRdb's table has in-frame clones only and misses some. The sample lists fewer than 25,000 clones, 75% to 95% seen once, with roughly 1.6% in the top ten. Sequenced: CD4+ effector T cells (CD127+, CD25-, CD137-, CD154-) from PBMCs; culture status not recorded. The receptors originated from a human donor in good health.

CDR3 amino acids: CASRTGNTIYF. The CDR3 DNA reads as TGTGCCAGTAGAACTGGAAACACCATATATTTT. The chain is built from TRBV7-9 and TRBJ1-3; no firm D call. This CDR3 contains 11 residues. Germline V gene sequence: CDR1 SEHNR, CDR2 FQNEAQ (reference sequence). V was pared by 9 bases and J by 2 bases, with 5 bases between.

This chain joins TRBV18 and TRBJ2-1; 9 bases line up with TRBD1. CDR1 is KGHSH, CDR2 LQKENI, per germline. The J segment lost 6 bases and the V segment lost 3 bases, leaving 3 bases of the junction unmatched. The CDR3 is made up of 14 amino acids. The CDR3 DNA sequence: TGTGCCAGCTCACCCGGGACAGGGCCCAATGAGCAGTTCTTC. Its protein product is CASSPGTGPNEQFF.

CDR3 DNA: TGCGCCAGCAGCCCTACTAGCGGTGTAACCGGGGAGCTGTTTTTT. Its translation: CASSPTSGVTGELFF. V is TRBV10-2 and J is TRBJ2-2; 8 bases fit TRBD2. Unmatched junction bases numbered 8, after V lost 6 bases and J lost 5 bases. CDR3 length: 15 amino acids. From germline, CDR1 is WSHSY and CDR2 SAAADI.

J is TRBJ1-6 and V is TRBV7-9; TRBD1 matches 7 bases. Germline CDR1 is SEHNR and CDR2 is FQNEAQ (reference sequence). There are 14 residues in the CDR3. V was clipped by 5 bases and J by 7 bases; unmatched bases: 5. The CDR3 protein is CASSQTGLNSPLHF. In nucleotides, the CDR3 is TGTGCCAGCAGCCAGACAGGGTTGAATTCACCCCTCCACTTT.

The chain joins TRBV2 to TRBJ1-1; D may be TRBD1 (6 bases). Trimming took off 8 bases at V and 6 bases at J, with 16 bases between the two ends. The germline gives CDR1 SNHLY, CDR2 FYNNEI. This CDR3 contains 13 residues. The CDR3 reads CASVISGGPEAFF. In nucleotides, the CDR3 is TGTGCCAGCGTAATCTCCGGGGGCCCTGAAGCTTTCTTT.

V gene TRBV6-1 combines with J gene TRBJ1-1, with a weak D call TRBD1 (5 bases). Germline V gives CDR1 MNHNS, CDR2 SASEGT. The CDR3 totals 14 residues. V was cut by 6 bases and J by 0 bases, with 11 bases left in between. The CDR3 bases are TGTGCCAGCAGACAGGACAACATGAACACTGAAGCTTTCTTT. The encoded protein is CASRQDNMNTEAFF.

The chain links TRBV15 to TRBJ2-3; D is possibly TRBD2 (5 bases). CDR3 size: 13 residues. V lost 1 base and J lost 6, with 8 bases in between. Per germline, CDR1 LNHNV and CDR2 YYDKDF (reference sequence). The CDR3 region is CATSRGSGDTQYF. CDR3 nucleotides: TGTGCCACCAGCAGAGGGTCGGGGGATACGCAGTATTTT.

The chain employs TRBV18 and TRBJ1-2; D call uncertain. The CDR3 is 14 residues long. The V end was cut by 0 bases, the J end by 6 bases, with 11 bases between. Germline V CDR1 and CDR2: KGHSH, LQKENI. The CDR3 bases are TGTGCCAGCTCACCACCGATGGGAGGGAATGGCTACACCTTC. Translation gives CASSPPMGGNGYTF.

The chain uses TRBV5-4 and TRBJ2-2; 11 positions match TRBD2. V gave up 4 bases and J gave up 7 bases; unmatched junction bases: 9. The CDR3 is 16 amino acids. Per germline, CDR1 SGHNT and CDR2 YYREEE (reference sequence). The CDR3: CASSPPGLAELGELFF. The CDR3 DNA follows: TGTGCCAGCAGCCCTCCGGGACTAGCGGAGCTCGGGGAGCTGTTTTTT.

Here the CDR3 DNA reads TGTGCCAGCAGCTTGGATGGGCGGGAGCAGTTCTTC. Its protein product is CASSLDGREQFF. The chain carries TRBV5-4 and TRBJ2-1; D call uncertain. The CDR3 consists of 12 residues. CDR1 and CDR2 (germline): SGHNT, YYREEE (reference sequence). V lost 0 bases and J lost 10, with 8 bases in between.

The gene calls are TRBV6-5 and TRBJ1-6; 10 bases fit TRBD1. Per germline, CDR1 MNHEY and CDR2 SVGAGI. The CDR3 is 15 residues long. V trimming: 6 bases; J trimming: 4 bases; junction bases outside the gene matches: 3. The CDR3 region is CASRTGGAYNSPLHF. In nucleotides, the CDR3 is TGTGCCAGCAGGACAGGGGGCGCTTATAATTCACCCCTCCACTTT.

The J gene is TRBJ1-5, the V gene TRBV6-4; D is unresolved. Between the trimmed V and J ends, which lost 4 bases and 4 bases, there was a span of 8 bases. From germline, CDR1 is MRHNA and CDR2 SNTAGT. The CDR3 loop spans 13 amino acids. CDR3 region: CASSGNRNQPQHF. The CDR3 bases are TGTGCCAGCAGTGGCAATAGGAATCAGCCCCAGCATTTT.

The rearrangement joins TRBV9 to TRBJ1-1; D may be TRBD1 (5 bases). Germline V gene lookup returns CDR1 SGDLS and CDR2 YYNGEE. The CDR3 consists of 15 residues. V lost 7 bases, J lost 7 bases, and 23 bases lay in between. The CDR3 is CASGRGLPHGGEAFF. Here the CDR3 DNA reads TGTGCCAGCGGGCGGGGTTTACCCCATGGGGGTGAAGCTTTCTTT.

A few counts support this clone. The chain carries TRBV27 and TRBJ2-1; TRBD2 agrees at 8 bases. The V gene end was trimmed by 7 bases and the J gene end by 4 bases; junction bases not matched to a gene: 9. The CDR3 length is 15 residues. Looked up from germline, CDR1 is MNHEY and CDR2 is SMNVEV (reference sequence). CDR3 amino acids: CASTSSGALYNEQFF. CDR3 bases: TGTGCCAGCACTAGTAGCGGGGCTTTGTACAATGAGCAGTTCTTC.

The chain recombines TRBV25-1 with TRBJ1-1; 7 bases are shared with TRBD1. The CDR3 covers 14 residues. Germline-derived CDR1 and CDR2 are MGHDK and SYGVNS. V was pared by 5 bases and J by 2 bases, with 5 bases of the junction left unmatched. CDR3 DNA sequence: TGTGCCAGCAGTCAGACAGGGTTTAACACTGAAGCTTTCTTT. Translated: CASSQTGFNTEAFF.